This TCR beta chain stems from a study of T cells in Graves' hyperthyroidism and ophthalmopathy. Study-wide context: Prior to any treatment, at the point of initial diagnosis, peripheral blood was collected.

Template material for amplifying TCR beta CDR3 regions consisted of RNA transcripts. An initial round of RT-PCR targeting the TCR CDR3 relied on the HTBI primer set. TCRdb recomputed calls from the multiplex PCR reads with MiXCR, one row per CDR3 protein. The repertoire has about 640,000 distinct CDR3 sequences, around 20% of them found once; the top ten carry approximately 30%. CDR3 length equals 17 residues. The V gene end was trimmed by 3 bases and the J gene end by 5 bases; junction bases not matched to a gene: 11. CDR1 is DFQATT and CDR2 is SNEGSKA in the germline V gene (reference sequence). This receptor was identified in a man aged 25 to 40 with Graves' ophthalmopathy. The sample was blood. V and J are TRBV20-1 and TRBJ2-3; 13 bases map to TRBD2. The CDR3: CSASSVGLAGDLDTQYF. The CDR3 DNA is TGCAGTGCTAGCAGTGTTGGACTAGCGGGAGACCTAGATACGCAGTATTTT.